The rows below give T cell receptor beta chains drawn from one sample of a study of beta chain features in type 1 diabetes. The method was immunoSEQ multiplex PCR; TCRdb's version includes in-frame clones alone and lacks a portion of them. There are 40,000 to 45,000 clones in the sample; 51% occur only once, and over 2% lies in the top ten. The sequenced sample was Tregs from blood. The receptors originated from a woman aged 18 to 35 in good health. Each CDR3 is given without its conserved first and last residue. Fields, in order: D gene, clone size, J gene, V gene, CDR3 protein. D genes are given only for firm matches. Only part of the rows carry a size: once, few, many, or a class if the clone is expanded.

>TRBD2|.|TRBJ2-7|TRBV28
ASSLGLAGESRNEQY
>TRBD2|few|TRBJ2-3|TRBV29-1
SVEVSGRADTQY
>.|.|TRBJ1-5|TRBV6-5
ASSYSIGAGQPQH
>TRBD1|few|TRBJ2-7|TRBV6-6
ASSRPGQGGEQY
>TRBD2|few|TRBJ2-1|TRBV4-3
ASSLRPGTSGSKAYNEQF
>TRBD1|.|TRBJ1-5|TRBV19
ASTTRTGKQGNQPQH
>TRBD1|.|TRBJ1-1|TRBV18
ASSPLEQGGRAF
>TRBD1|.|TRBJ2-3|TRBV7-2
ASRVNRGTDTQY
>TRBD1|.|TRBJ2-2|TRBV19
ASITGTGYTGELF
>.|.|TRBJ1-1|TRBV18
ASSPLPRANTEAF